This T cell receptor (beta chain) was observed in a study of T-cell reconstitution after alpha-beta-depleted transplantation in children. This clonotype was seen more than once but under ten times. The antigen is unknown. During its preparation, the TCRbeta library received unique molecular identifiers. TCRdb passed the PCR reads through MiXCR, listing each CDR3 protein once. Here the sample spans 600,000 to 700,000 distinct CDR3 sequences, about an eighth being singletons. Study-wide results and caveats: Surviving recipient T cells and thymic progenitors produced the high day-60 TCRbeta diversity seen in some patients. One year after transplant, T-cell counts and diversity came mostly from newly produced T cells.

The clonotype originates from a girl aged 2 to 10 with congenital amegakaryocytic thrombocytopenia, due to receive a stem cell transplant. The sample here was PBMCs, taken before TCRalphabeta/CD19-depleted stem cell transplant.

The DNA for the CDR3 is TGTGCCAGCAGGCGCCAAAGCGGCAATCAGCCCCAGCATTTT. Amino acid sequence: CASRRQSGNQPQHF. The chain joins TRBV6-1 to TRBJ1-5; no reliable D call. CDR3 length: 14 residues. Germline-derived CDR1 and CDR2 are MNHNS and SASEGT. V gave up 6 bases and J gave up 2 bases, with 11 bases separating them.